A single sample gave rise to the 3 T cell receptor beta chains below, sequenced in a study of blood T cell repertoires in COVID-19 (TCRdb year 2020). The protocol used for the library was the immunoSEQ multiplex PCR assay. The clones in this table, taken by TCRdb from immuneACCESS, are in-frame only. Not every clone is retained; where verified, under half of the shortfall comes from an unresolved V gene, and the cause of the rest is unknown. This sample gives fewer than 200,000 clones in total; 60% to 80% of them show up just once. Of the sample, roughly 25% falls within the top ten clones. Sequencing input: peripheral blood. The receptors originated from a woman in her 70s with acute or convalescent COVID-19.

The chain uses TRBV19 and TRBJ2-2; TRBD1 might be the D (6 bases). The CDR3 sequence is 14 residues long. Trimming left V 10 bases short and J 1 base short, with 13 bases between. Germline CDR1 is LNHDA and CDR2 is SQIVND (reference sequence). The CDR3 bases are TGTGCCACCGGGACATCGGTGAACACCGGGGAGCTGTTTTTT. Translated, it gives CATGTSVNTGELFF.

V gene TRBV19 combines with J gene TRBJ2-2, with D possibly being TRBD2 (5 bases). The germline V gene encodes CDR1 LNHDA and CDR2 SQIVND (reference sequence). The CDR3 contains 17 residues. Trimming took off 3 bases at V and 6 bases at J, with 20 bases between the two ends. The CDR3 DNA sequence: TGTGCCAGTAGTATGGGTTGGATCCTGTCGAGGGCCGGGGAGCTGTTTTTT. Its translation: CASSMGWILSRAGELFF. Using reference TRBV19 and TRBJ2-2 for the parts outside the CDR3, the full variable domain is DGGITQSPKYLFRKEGQNVTLSCEQNLNHDAMYWYRQDPGQGLRLIYYSQIVNDFQKGDIAEGYSVSREKKESFPLTVTSAQKNPTAFYLCASSMGWILSRAGELFFGEGSRLTVL.

Here the CDR3 reads CASSSPDGGLASTGELFF. The CDR3 nucleotides read TGCGCCAGCAGCTCACCAGACGGAGGACTAGCGAGCACCGGGGAGCTGTTTTTT. The chain is built from TRBV4-1 and TRBJ2-2; 9 bases fit TRBD2. There are 18 residues in the CDR3. The trim removed 5 bases at V and 4 bases at J, leaving 14 bases unmatched. Germline CDR1 is MGHRA and CDR2 is YSYEKL.